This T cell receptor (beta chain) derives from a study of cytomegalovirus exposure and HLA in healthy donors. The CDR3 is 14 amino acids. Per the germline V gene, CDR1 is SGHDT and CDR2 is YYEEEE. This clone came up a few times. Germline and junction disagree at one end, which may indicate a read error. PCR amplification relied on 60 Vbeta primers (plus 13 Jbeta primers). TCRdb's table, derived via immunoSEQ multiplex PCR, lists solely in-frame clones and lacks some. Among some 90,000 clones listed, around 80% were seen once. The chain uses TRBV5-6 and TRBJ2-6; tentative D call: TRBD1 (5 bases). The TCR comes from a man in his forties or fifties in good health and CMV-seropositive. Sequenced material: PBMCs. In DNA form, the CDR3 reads TGTGCCAGCACTTGGGCAGCTGGGGCCAACGGCCTGACTTTC. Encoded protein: CASTWAAGANGLTF.